This T cell receptor beta chain was retrieved from a study of T-cell reconstitution after alpha-beta-depleted transplantation in children. Researchers prepared the TCRbeta library using unique molecular identifiers, the study reports. Via MiXCR, TCRdb re-called the PCR reads, giving one row per CDR3 protein. The sample lists some 490,000 distinct CDR3 sequences, roughly an eighth occurring once. This clonotype was found a few times. The sample was PBMCs from the stem cell graft donor, taken from the stem cell graft. This clonotype was obtained from a human donor who donated a stem cell graft to a child with combined immunodeficiency.

CDR3 coding DNA: TGCAGCGTTGAGGCAGGGGAATATGGCTACACCTTC. Translating gives CSVEAGEYGYTF. The chain couples TRBV29-1 to TRBJ1-2; tentative D call: TRBD1 (6 bases). Trimming took 3 bases from V and 5 from J, leaving 10 bases between them. Germline CDR1 is SQVTM and CDR2 is ANQGSEA. This CDR3 comprises 12 residues.